These 25 T cell receptor beta chains originate from one sample sequenced in a study of PD-1 blockade in classical Hodgkin lymphoma. Documented time point: cycle 4 day 1 (C4D1), after about 6 weeks of nivolumab. Patients all relapsed after autologous stem cell transplantation, and there was variation in brentuximab vedotin exposure. Clones were sequenced by immunoSEQ multiplex PCR, and TCRdb holds only the in-frame ones, with some missing. The sample has some 52,000 clones, roughly nine tenths seen once. This material consisted of peripheral blood mononuclear cells (PBMCs), taken before the fourth cycle of nivolumab. Every receptor here comes from a human donor with classical Hodgkin lymphoma.

The chain employs TRBV27 and TRBJ1-6; D gene ambiguous. This CDR3 contains 13 residues. Trimming stripped 4 bases from V and 10 bases from J, with 11 bases between. CDR1 and CDR2 (germline): MNHEY, SMNVEV (reference sequence). The CDR3 coding sequence is TGTGCCAGCAGTTCTCAGACTGGGTCACCCCTCCACTTT. Protein: CASSSQTGSPLHF.

CDR3 amino acids: CASSPDRRNTEAFF. Written as DNA, the CDR3 is TGTGCCAGCAGCCCTGACAGGAGGAACACTGAAGCTTTCTTT. The chain recombines TRBV6-4 with TRBJ1-1; D may be TRBD1 (6 bases). The CDR3 extends over 14 amino acids. The germline gives CDR1 MRHNA, CDR2 SNTAGT. Trimming stripped 6 bases from V and 1 base from J, with 12 bases between.

The rearrangement links TRBV6-5 to TRBJ1-1; a weak D match, TRBD1 (5 bases). Trimming removed 5 bases from V and 1 base from J, with 11 bases in between. Germline V gene sequence: CDR1 MNHEY, CDR2 SVGAGI. The CDR3 loop spans 14 amino acids. The CDR3 coding sequence is TGTGCCAGCAGTCTCCCTGGGGGGAACACTGAAGCTTTCTTT. Translation gives CASSLPGGNTEAFF.

The chain's CDR3 is CASSPQGYEQYF. DNA for the CDR3: TGTGCCAGCAGTCCCCAGGGATACGAGCAGTACTTC. The chain joins TRBV2 to TRBJ2-7, with a weak D call TRBD1 (5 bases). Trimming pared 5 bases from V and 4 bases from J, leaving 9 bases between. Germline V CDR1 and CDR2: SNHLY, FYNNEI. The CDR3 has 12 amino acids.

The chain uses TRBV2 and TRBJ1-1; D might be TRBD1 (6 bases). CDR1 SNHLY and CDR2 FYNNEI come from the germline V gene. This CDR3 is built from 14 residues. V was trimmed by 6 bases and J by 1 base, leaving 12 bases between them. This CDR3 is CASSLPTGNTEAFF. CDR3 nucleotides: TGTGCCAGCAGCCTCCCGACAGGGAACACTGAAGCTTTCTTT.

The V gene is TRBV7-2, the J gene TRBJ1-5, with no clear D. The CDR3 loop spans 18 amino acids. V dropped 5 bases and J dropped 1 base, with 21 bases sitting between them. Looked up from germline, CDR1 is SGHTA and CDR2 is FQGNSA. CDR3 sequence: CASSPGVDWAGSNQPQHF. In nucleotides, the CDR3 is TGTGCCAGCAGCCCAGGAGTGGATTGGGCGGGGAGCAATCAGCCCCAGCATTTT.

The J gene is TRBJ2-7, the V gene TRBV10-3; 8 positions agree with TRBD2. Unmatched junction bases numbered 13, after V lost 10 bases and J lost 2 bases. Germline assignment: CDR1 ENHRY and CDR2 SYGVKD. The CDR3 is 15 amino acids. The DNA of the CDR3 is TGTGCCACGGGGGGGGGCGCAGGGTTCACCTACGAGCAGTACTTC. Protein product: CATGGGAGFTYEQYF.

This clone has only one observation. The chain carries TRBV28 and TRBJ1-4; 7 nucleotides match TRBD1. The CDR3 spans 15 residues. V gave up 5 bases and J gave up 3 bases; unmatched junction bases: 6. The germline gives CDR1 MDHEN, CDR2 SYDVKM. CDR3: CASSTWTGANEKLFF. The CDR3 nucleotides are TGTGCCAGCAGTACCTGGACAGGAGCTAATGAAAAACTGTTTTTT.

The chain uses TRBV5-1 and TRBJ2-5; maybe TRBD1 (6 bases). This CDR3 contains 14 residues. The germline V gene has CDR1 SGHRS and CDR2 YFSETQ. Trimming took off 1 base at V and 2 bases at J, with 9 bases between the two ends. The CDR3 bases are TGCGCCAGCAGCTTGTCAGGGGCTCAAGAGACCCAGTACTTC. It is translated as CASSLSGAQETQYF.

J is TRBJ2-5 and V is TRBV19, with 7 nucleotides matching TRBD1. Trimming at V came to 5 bases and at J to 1 base, leaving 4 bases not matched to a gene. The CDR3 is 14 amino acids. Germline CDR1 and CDR2: LNHDA and SQIVND (reference sequence). This chain's CDR3 is CASSPGTAQETQYF. CDR3 nucleotides: TGTGCCAGTAGTCCCGGGACAGCCCAAGAGACCCAGTACTTC. The full variable domain, its missing parts supplied by reference TRBV19 and TRBJ2-5, is DGGITQSPKYLFRKEGQNVTLSCEQNLNHDAMYWYRQDPGQGLRLIYYSQIVNDFQKGDIAEGYSVSREKKESFPLTVTSAQKNPTAFYLCASSPGTAQETQYFGPGTRLLVL.

This chain connects TRBV4-1 to TRBJ1-4, with D uncertain. CDR1 is MGHRA and CDR2 is YSYEKL in the germline V gene. Trimming took 1 base from V and 5 from J, leaving 17 bases between them. The CDR3 has 17 amino acids. The CDR3 is CASSQVPSGSGNEKLFF. The CDR3 DNA is TGCGCCAGCAGCCAAGTCCCTTCTGGATCGGGCAATGAAAAACTGTTTTTT.

V usage is TRBV19 and J usage is TRBJ2-2; weak D call: TRBD1 (5 bases). The CDR3 extends over 15 amino acids. V was shortened by 5 bases and J by 0 bases, with 10 bases between the two germline ends. Germline V gene sequence: CDR1 LNHDA, CDR2 SQIVND (reference sequence). CDR3 coding DNA: TGTGCCAGTAGTTTCAGGGTGGCGAACACCGGGGAGCTGTTTTTT. Translated: CASSFRVANTGELFF.

The rearrangement links TRBV29-1 to TRBJ2-3, with D possibly matching TRBD1 (5 bases). Trimming took off 6 bases at V and 3 bases at J, with 16 bases between the two ends. Germline V CDR1 and CDR2: SQVTM, ANQGSEA. This CDR3 is 14 amino acids long. In nucleotides, the CDR3 is TGCAGCGTCCTCAAGGGGTCTATGACAGATACGCAGTATTTT. Its translation: CSVLKGSMTDTQYF.

The DNA of the CDR3 is TGTGCCAGCAGTGTACAGGGGGCATCCTACGAGCAGTACTTC. This gives the protein CASSVQGASYEQYF. V gene TRBV6-1 combines with J gene TRBJ2-7, with 9 positions matching TRBD1. From germline, CDR1 is MNHNS and CDR2 SASEGT. The junction had 2 bases not matched to a gene; V was cut back by 4 bases and J by 1 base. This CDR3 spans 14 amino acids.

The chain carries TRBV2 and TRBJ2-1; 7 bases are a match to TRBD2. J was trimmed by 8 bases and V by 7 bases; bases with no gene match: 5. The CDR3 is 12 amino acids. Germline V gives CDR1 SNHLY, CDR2 FYNNEI. CDR3 loop: CASNSGRDEQFF. CDR3 nucleotide sequence: TGTGCCAGCAATAGCGGGCGGGATGAGCAGTTCTTC.

The rearrangement joins TRBV6-5 to TRBJ1-6, with a possible D match to TRBD1 (6 bases). This CDR3 region has 16 residues. Germline-derived CDR1 and CDR2 are MNHEY and SVGAGI. V gave up 4 bases and J gave up 10 bases, with 20 bases separating them. In DNA form, the CDR3 reads TGTGCCAGCAGTTCCCCATCGGATGGGGGGCGATCACCCCTCCACTTT. Its protein product is CASSSPSDGGRSPLHF.

The chain has TRBV2 and TRBJ1-3; D is ambiguous. V shed 7 bases and J shed 0 bases, with 16 bases lying between them. Germline CDR1 SNHLY, CDR2 FYNNEI. This CDR3 is built from 16 residues. The chain's CDR3 is CASTAGDYSSGNTIYF. The CDR3 DNA sequence: TGTGCCAGCACGGCAGGAGATTACAGCTCTGGAAACACCATATATTTT.

The count of this clone is one. CDR3 protein: CASSPNGRQPQHF. DNA of the CDR3: TGTGCCAGCAGTCCAAATGGTAGACAGCCCCAGCATTTT. The chain has TRBV28 and TRBJ1-5; D remains ambiguous. Trimming took off 5 bases at V and 7 bases at J, with 12 bases between the two ends. Germline CDR1 is MDHEN and CDR2 is SYDVKM. The CDR3 extends over 13 amino acids.

V is TRBV11-2 and J is TRBJ2-1, with D possibly being TRBD2 (6 bases). Trimming shortened V by 5 bases and J by 8 bases, and 13 bases separated the two germline ends. In germline, CDR1 is SGHAT, CDR2 FQNNGV. This CDR3 is built from 13 residues. CDR3 in amino acids: CASSTSRGYEQFF. CDR3 DNA: TGTGCCAGCAGCACGTCGCGGGGTTATGAGCAGTTCTTC. The full variable domain, in which reference TRBV11-2 and TRBJ2-1 provide the parts outside the CDR3, is EAGVAQSPRYKIIEKRQSVAFWCNPISGHATLYWYQQILGQGPKLLIQFQNNGVVDDSQLPKDRFSAERLKGVDSTLKIQPAKLEDSAVYLCASSTSRGYEQFFGPGTRLTVL.

J is TRBJ2-4 and V is TRBV5-1; D possibly corresponds to TRBD2 (6 bases). There are 19 residues in the CDR3. Germline CDR1 and CDR2: SGHRS and YFSETQ. V lost 4 bases and J lost 0, with 23 bases in between. CDR3 nucleotide sequence: TGCGCCAGCAGCCCCGAGGAGGGAACGGGACGACTAGCCAAAAACATTCAGTACTTC. It encodes CASSPEEGTGRLAKNIQYF.

This chain connects TRBV27 to TRBJ1-6; D is undetermined. CDR1 MNHEY and CDR2 SMNVEV come from the germline V gene (reference sequence). The V end was cut by 0 bases, the J end by 4 bases, with 1 base between. This CDR3 is built from 13 residues. Written as DNA, the CDR3 is TGTGCCAGCAGTTTATCTTATAATTCACCCCTCCACTTT. Amino acid sequence: CASSLSYNSPLHF.

This chain connects TRBV6-1 to TRBJ2-2, with a weak D call TRBD1 (6 bases). CDR3 size: 14 residues. Germline lookup yields CDR1 MNHNS and CDR2 SASEGT. The V end was cut by 2 bases, the J end by 6 bases, with 10 bases between. The CDR3 DNA reads TGTGCCAGCAGTGAATCTCCAGGGGCCGGGGAGCTGTTTTTT. This encodes CASSESPGAGELFF.

As to this clone: The junction departs from germline at one end; a sequencing error may be responsible. The CDR3 spells CASSALGQGDTEAFF. DNA of the CDR3: TGCGCCAGCAGCGCATTGGGACAGGGGGACACTGAAGCTTTCTTT. J is TRBJ1-1 and V is TRBV9; 11 nucleotides line up with TRBD1. CDR1 and CDR2 from the germline V gene are SGDLS and YYNGEE. The CDR3 covers 15 residues.

The V gene is TRBV2, the J gene TRBJ2-1, with D possibly being TRBD2 (6 bases). In germline, CDR1 is SNHLY, CDR2 FYNNEI. CDR3 length: 13 amino acids. The V and J ends lost 7 bases and 9 bases respectively, with 16 bases between them. The DNA of the CDR3 is TGTGCCAGCACCCGGGAGATTGATCGTGAGCAGTTCTTC. This codes for CASTREIDREQFF. The full variable domain, completed using reference TRBV2 and TRBJ2-1, is EPEVTQTPSHQVTQMGQEVILRCVPISNHLYFYWYRQILGQKVEFLVSFYNNEISEKSEIFDDQFSVERPDGSNFTLKIRSTKLEDSAMYFCASTREIDREQFFGPGTRLTVL.

The chain carries TRBV5-1 and TRBJ1-5, with a weak D call TRBD1 (5 bases). This CDR3 is built from 14 residues. The germline gives CDR1 SGHRS, CDR2 YFSETQ. V lost 0 bases and J 4 bases, leaving 8 bases between the germline ends. The CDR3 protein is CASSLEGQNQPQHF. CDR3 bases: TGCGCCAGCAGCTTGGAAGGACAAAATCAGCCCCAGCATTTT.